This is a list of T cell receptor beta chains from one sample in a study of regulatory T cells in long-lasting Graves disease. TCRdb ran MiXCR on the multiplex PCR reads and lists one entry per CDR3 protein. Here the sample spans about 400,000 distinct CDR3 sequences, under 25% being singletons. The sequencing used peripheral blood mononuclear cells (PBMCs), collected when the disease was refractory, from a patient treated with antithyroid drugs. The source is a female donor with Graves disease. Each CDR3 is given with its conserved first and last residue. The D gene is left open where the match is weak. The size field is filled for only some rows; it gives once, few, many or a size class.

d_call | cdr3_length | clone_size | j_call | v_call | cdr3_aa | cdr3_nt
- | 12 | - | TRBJ1-1 | TRBV4-1 | CASSQDPTEAFF | TGCGCCAGCAGCCAAGACCCGACTGAAGCTTTCTTT
- | 14 | many | TRBJ2-5 | TRBV11-1 | CASSFLVAGETQYF | TGTGCCAGCAGCTTCCTGGTCGCAGGGGAGACCCAGTACTTC
TRBD1 | 13 | - | TRBJ2-7 | TRBV10-3 | CATQTGSSYEQYF | TGTGCCACCCAGACAGGGAGCTCCTACGAGCAGTACTTC
TRBD1 | 15 | - | TRBJ2-1 | TRBV6-1 | CASSPDRSSYNEQFF | TGTGCCAGCAGTCCGGACAGGAGCTCCTACAATGAGCAGTTCTTC
TRBD2 | 18 | many | TRBJ2-5 | TRBV11-2 | CASSFGTSGATTQETQYF | TGTGCCAGCAGCTTTGGGACTAGCGGGGCGACAACTCAAGAGACCCAGTACTTC
TRBD2 | 17 | - | TRBJ2-1 | TRBV28 | CASSPRGSGRARNEQFF | TGTGCCAGCAGTCCCAGGGGTAGCGGGAGGGCCAGGAATGAGCAGTTCTTC
- | 14 | many | TRBJ2-2 | TRBV5-6 | CASSEQGNTGELFF | TGTGCCAGCAGCGAACAGGGGAACACCGGGGAGCTGTTTTTT
TRBD1 | 16 | - | TRBJ2-3 | TRBV28 | CASSPSGQGITDTQYF | TGTGCCAGCAGTCCCTCGGGACAGGGAATCACAGATACGCAGTATTTT
- | 14 | - | TRBJ1-2 | TRBV19 | CASSLAPANYGYTF | TGTGCCAGTAGTCTCGCTCCGGCGAACTATGGCTACACCTTC
- | 17 | few | TRBJ2-3 | TRBV28 | CASPPTTQGPHRDTQYF | TGTGCCAGCCCTCCTACCACACAGGGCCCTCATAGAGATACGCAGTATTTT
- | 15 | many | TRBJ2-5 | TRBV28 | CASSLGNSARETQYF | TGTGCCAGCAGTTTGGGTAACAGTGCTAGGGAGACCCAGTACTTC
- | 12 | many | TRBJ1-2 | TRBV7-9 | CASSAQGRGYTF | TGTGCCAGCAGCGCACAGGGTAGGGGCTACACCTTC
TRBD2 | 16 | many | TRBJ2-5 | TRBV11-2 | CASSLRTSGSQETQYF | TGTGCCAGCAGCTTACGGACTAGCGGGAGTCAAGAGACCCAGTACTTC
- | 14 | many | TRBJ1-1 | TRBV27 | CASSLSWGGTEAFF | TGTGCCAGCAGTTTATCATGGGGGGGCACTGAAGCTTTCTTT
- | 11 | few | TRBJ1-2 | TRBV20-1 | CSAIEGTGYTF | TGCAGTGCTATCGAGGGAACCGGCTACACCTTC
TRBD1 | 13 | many | TRBJ1-2 | TRBV4-1 | CASSLATGDGYTF | TGCGCCAGCAGCCTGGCGACAGGGGATGGCTACACCTTC
TRBD1 | 12 | - | TRBJ1-1 | TRBV29-1 | CSVEGGTGGAFF | TGCAGCGTTGAAGGGGGGACAGGGGGGGCTTTCTTT
TRBD1 | 14 | many | TRBJ1-5 | TRBV15 | CATGDRGVNQPQHF | TGTGCCACCGGAGACAGGGGCGTCAATCAGCCCCAGCATTTT
TRBD1 | 16 | many | TRBJ2-7 | TRBV10-3 | CAITDQDRGSPYEQYF | TGTGCCATCACCGACCAGGACAGGGGGTCCCCCTACGAGCAGTACTTC
- | 13 | many | TRBJ2-7 | TRBV27 | CASSFGVTYEQYF | TGTGCCAGCAGCTTTGGGGTAACCTACGAGCAGTACTTC
TRBD2 | 14 | - | TRBJ2-7 | TRBV6-1 | CASRRTSVEYEQYF | TGTGCCAGCCGCCGGACTAGCGTCGAGTACGAACAGTACTTC
- | 13 | - | TRBJ1-2 | TRBV10-3 | CAISGESLGGYTF | TGTGCCATCAGCGGGGAATCCTTGGGAGGCTACACCTTC
- | 16 | - | TRBJ1-1 | TRBV11-2 | CASSLDPGVLNTEAFF | TGTGCCAGCAGCTTAGATCCAGGGGTCCTCAACACTGAAGCTTTCTTT
TRBD2 | 13 | - | TRBJ2-7 | TRBV20-1 | CSALAGGPEEQYF | TGCAGTGCTTTAGCGGGAGGGCCGGAAGAGCAGTACTTC
- | 14 | many | TRBJ2-5 | TRBV5-6 | CASSTGTEGETQYF | TGTGCCAGCAGCACCGGGACTGAGGGGGAGACCCAGTACTTC
TRBD2 | 14 | - | TRBJ2-7 | TRBV6-5 | CASSYIAGGHEQYF | TGTGCCAGCAGTTACATAGCGGGAGGGCACGAACAGTACTTC
TRBD2 | 15 | few | TRBJ2-7 | TRBV4-1 | CASSQTSGRTDEQYF | TGCGCCAGCAGCCAAACTAGCGGGAGGACCGACGAGCAGTACTTC
- | 14 | - | TRBJ1-3 | TRBV20-1 | CSARGWGTGNTIYF | TGCAGTGCTAGAGGTTGGGGTACGGGAAACACCATATATTTT
- | 17 | - | TRBJ1-1 | TRBV7-9 | CASSSTPGTALNTEAFF | TGTGCCAGCAGCTCAACCCCCGGGACTGCACTTAACACTGAAGCTTTCTTT
- | 16 | - | TRBJ2-3 | TRBV12-3/TRBV12-4 | CASSFPPGSGADTQYF | TGTGCCAGCAGTTTCCCCCCCGGGAGTGGGGCAGATACGCAGTATTTT
- | 15 | few | TRBJ1-1 | TRBV29-1 | CSVVPTGKITNEAFF | TGCAGCGTTGTTCCGACAGGAAAGATAACAAATGAAGCTTTCTTT
- | 13 | few | TRBJ1-2 | TRBV5-6 | CASSPADGRGYTF | TGTGCCAGCAGCCCGGCGGACGGTCGGGGCTACACCTTC
TRBD1 | 14 | many | TRBJ1-1 | TRBV9 | CASSVGTGGSEAFF | TGTGCCAGCAGCGTAGGGACAGGGGGCTCTGAAGCTTTCTTT
TRBD2 | 14 | - | TRBJ2-7 | TRBV5-1 | CASSAGLAGDEQYF | TGTGCCAGCAGCGCGGGACTAGCGGGAGATGAGCAGTACTTC
TRBD2 | 19 | few | TRBJ2-5 | TRBV6-5 | CASSFSGLAGGPYQETQYF | TGTGCCAGCAGTTTCTCCGGACTAGCGGGAGGACCGTACCAAGAGACCCAGTACTTC
- | 15 | few | TRBJ2-1 | TRBV12-3/TRBV12-4 | CASRSPGTVYNEQFF | TGTGCCAGCAGAAGCCCCGGGACTGTCTACAATGAGCAGTTCTTC
- | 11 | many | TRBJ1-2 | TRBV12-5 | CASGFGYGYTF | TGTGCTAGTGGTTTTGGTTATGGCTACACCTTC
TRBD1 | 14 | many | TRBJ1-2 | TRBV6-2/TRBV6-3 | CASSYRTGGYGYTF | TGTGCCAGCAGTTACAGGACAGGGGGCTATGGCTACACCTTC
TRBD1 | 17 | many | TRBJ1-1 | TRBV6-1 | CASIPRPGQRMNTEAFF | TGTGCCAGCATTCCCCGTCCGGGACAGAGAATGAACACTGAAGCTTTCTTT
- | 13 | few | TRBJ2-7 | TRBV6-5 | CASSFPFPYEQYF | TGTGCCAGCAGTTTCCCCTTCCCCTACGAGCAGTACTTC
TRBD2 | 18 | - | TRBJ2-7 | TRBV7-9 | CASSFPGLAGVGINEQYF | TGTGCCAGCAGCTTCCCGGGACTAGCGGGAGTTGGGATCAACGAGCAGTACTTC
TRBD1 | 13 | few | TRBJ2-7 | TRBV20-1 | CSAFDRGRNEQYF | TGCAGTGCCTTTGACAGGGGGAGAAACGAGCAGTACTTC
- | 17 | once | TRBJ2-7 | TRBV10-3 | CATSESLRGNPTYEQYF | TGTGCCACCAGTGAGTCGTTGAGGGGAAACCCTACCTACGAGCAGTACTTC
- | 12 | few | TRBJ1-5 | TRBV20-1 | CSARQGVQPQHF | TGCAGTGCTAGACAGGGAGTTCAGCCCCAGCATTTT
- | 15 | - | TRBJ1-3 | TRBV6-5 | CASSYSAASGNTIYF | TGTGCCAGCAGTTACTCGGCGGCATCTGGAAACACCATATATTTT
TRBD1 | 16 | many | TRBJ2-5 | TRBV29-1 | CSVVRDRSQEGETQYF | TGCAGCGTCGTCCGGGACAGAAGCCAAGAAGGAGAGACCCAGTACTTC
TRBD1 | 12 | many | TRBJ1-2 | TRBV24-1 | CATGAGGRDYTF | TGTGCCACCGGGGCAGGGGGCCGAGACTACACCTTC
- | 15 | few | TRBJ2-5 | TRBV5-5 | CASSRVITVQETQYF | TGTGCCAGCAGTCGAGTCATTACAGTTCAAGAGACCCAGTACTTC